Listed here are 2 T cell receptor beta chains from one sample, sequenced in a study of T-cell reconstitution after alpha-beta-depleted transplantation in children. Preparation of the TCRbeta library involved a method that used unique molecular identifiers. TCRdb re-analysed the PCR reads in MiXCR, keeping a single row per CDR3 protein. The table lists some 450,000 distinct CDR3 sequences, 43% of them singletons. The source was PBMCs, collected before TCRalphabeta/CD19-depleted stem cell transplant. The receptors originated from a girl aged 2 to 10 with aplastic anemia, due to receive a stem cell transplant.

A note on this clonotype: Its ends do not fully match the called genes, so a read error is possible. The chain recombines TRBV3-1 with TRBJ1-1; D might be TRBD1 (6 bases). This CDR3 comprises 16 residues. Germline loops: CDR1 LGHDT, CDR2 YNNKEL (reference sequence). As DNA, the CDR3 is TGTTCCAGCAGCCTACGACACAGGGTGTTGGGCACTGAAGCTTTCTTT. It yields the protein CSSSLRHRVLGTEAFF.

There are a few counts of this clonotype. The chain has TRBV29-1 and TRBJ1-4; no definite D call. CDR3 size: 11 residues. Trimming cost V 1 base and J 7 bases, with 4 bases left between them. CDR1 and CDR2 (germline): SQVTM, ANQGSEA. The CDR3: CSVEVGEKLFF. The CDR3 nucleotides read TGCAGCGTTGAAGTAGGTGAAAAACTGTTTTTT.